One sample yielded the 12 T cell receptor beta chains listed below, sequenced in a study of blood T cells in healthy people across ages. Primers used in a second PCR of about 6 to 12 cycles were a sample-barcoded 5' primer and a J-beta primer mix. MiXCR, run by TCRdb on the 5' RACE reads, gives a single entry per CDR3 protein. This repertoire shows hundreds of thousands of distinct CDR3 sequences, about 27% found once; its top ten account for approximately 3.5%. This sample also appeared in a second study, on T cells of mothers and their children.

The sample consisted of blood. Receptor source: a boy aged 2 to 10 in good health.

The chain recombines TRBV3-1 with TRBJ2-3; D is undetermined. CDR1 is LGHDT and CDR2 is YNNKEL in the germline V gene (reference sequence). V dropped 1 base and J dropped 2 bases, with 10 bases sitting between them. The CDR3 covers 15 residues. The CDR3 region is CASSQGSWHTDTQYF. The DNA for the CDR3 is TGTGCCAGCAGCCAAGGGTCTTGGCACACAGATACGCAGTATTTT.

The rearrangement uses TRBV19 and TRBJ1-1; tentative D call: TRBD1 (5 bases). CDR3 length: 14 amino acids. Trimming cost V 7 bases and J 2 bases, with 14 bases left between them. The germline V gene encodes CDR1 LNHDA and CDR2 SQIVND (reference sequence). The CDR3 coding sequence is TGTGCCAGTAAGCACAATACAGGAAACACTGAAGCTTTCTTT. Residues: CASKHNTGNTEAFF. The variable domain in full, completed from reference TRBV19 and TRBJ1-1, reads DGGITQSPKYLFRKEGQNVTLSCEQNLNHDAMYWYRQDPGQGLRLIYYSQIVNDFQKGDIAEGYSVSREKKESFPLTVTSAQKNPTAFYLCASKHNTGNTEAFFGQGTRLTVV.

This clonotype was counted between two and nine times. The chain recombines TRBV27 with TRBJ1-6, with a possible D match to TRBD1 (5 bases). Trimming shortened V by 0 bases and J by 7 bases, and 13 bases separated the two germline ends. The CDR3 consists of 16 residues. The germline CDR1 and CDR2 sequences are MNHEY and SMNVEV (reference sequence). In DNA, the CDR3 is TGTGCCAGCAGTTTATCTGGGGGAGGTTGGAATTCACCCCTCCACTTT. It codes for CASSLSGGGWNSPLHF.

V usage is TRBV20-1 and J usage is TRBJ2-3; 10 nucleotides match TRBD2. The junction had 5 bases not matched to a gene; V was cut back by 0 bases and J by 8 bases. The length of the CDR3 is 14 residues. Germline V lookup: CDR1 DFQATT, CDR2 SNEGSKA (reference sequence). In nucleotides, the CDR3 is TGCAGTGCTAGAGATCCTAGCGGGAGTGGTACGCAGTATTTT. Its protein is CSARDPSGSGTQYF.

This clonotype was detected a few times. The gene calls are TRBV27 and TRBJ2-7, with TRBD2 matching 9 bases. The CDR3 consists of 14 residues. The V segment lost 5 bases and the J segment 3 bases; nucleotides outside the gene matches: 5. Germline V lookup: CDR1 MNHEY, CDR2 SMNVEV (reference sequence). The DNA of the CDR3 is TGTGCCAGCAGTCTAGCGGGAAAGGGCTACGAGCAGTACTTC. This translates into CASSLAGKGYEQYF.

The rearrangement uses TRBV7-6 and TRBJ2-7; TRBD1 aligns across 9 bases. The germline V gene encodes CDR1 SGHVS and CDR2 FNYEAQ. V lost 5 bases and J lost 6; bases outside the gene matches: 5. The CDR3 has 13 amino acids. CDR3 sequence: CASSLRQGGEQYF. The CDR3, as DNA: TGTGCCAGCAGCCTGCGACAGGGGGGCGAGCAGTACTTC.

This clonotype was seen more than once but under ten times. This rearrangement joins TRBV14 to TRBJ2-5, with TRBD1 matching over 8 bases. The J call is in doubt because the DNA end fits TRBJ2-7 better. The germline V gene has CDR1 SGHDN and CDR2 FVKESK. CDR3 size: 15 residues. The CDR3 DNA is TGTGCCAGCAGCCATTGGACAGGGCAGACCTACGAGCAGTACTTC. Its translation is CASSHWTGQTYEQYF.

This clonotype was detected a few times. The CDR3 protein is CASSRHGRAETQYF. DNA of the CDR3: TGCGCCAGCAGCCGGCACGGGCGCGCAGAGACCCAGTACTTC. The chain is built from TRBV4-3 and TRBJ2-5; D ambiguous. V lost 4 bases to trimming and J lost 4 bases, with 13 bases between them. Germline V gene sequence: CDR1 LGHNA, CDR2 YSLEER. The CDR3 is made up of 14 amino acids.

This clonotype has more than one count but fewer than ten. V usage is TRBV5-1 and J usage is TRBJ2-2, with D possibly matching TRBD2 (6 bases). Per germline, CDR1 SGHRS and CDR2 YFSETQ. Trimming took 6 bases from V and 3 from J, leaving 9 bases between them. The CDR3 extends over 13 amino acids. CDR3 DNA: TGCGCCAGCAAGGAGGGGTACACCGGGGAGCTGTTTTTT. It specifies CASKEGYTGELFF.

This clonotype was recorded a few times. The CDR3 loop is CASSKTFWGNEQFF. The DNA for the CDR3 is TGTGCCAGCAGTAAAACATTTTGGGGCAATGAGCAGTTCTTC. This chain uses TRBV12-3 or TRBV12-4 with TRBJ2-7; D is uncertain. The closer fit of TRBJ2-1 to the DNA end suggests the J call may be wrong. This CDR3 comprises 14 residues.

The gene calls are TRBV29-1 and TRBJ1-2, with D hard to call. This CDR3 has 11 amino acids. Trimming removed 2 bases at V and 9 bases at J, with 10 bases between. CDR1 and CDR2 (germline): SQVTM, ANQGSEA. CDR3 sequence (DNA): TGCAGCGTTGAACGTAGACAACGCTACACCTTC. Residues: CSVERRQRYTF.

In its sample, this clonotype was seen a few times. The V and J genes are TRBV2 and TRBJ1-1; maybe TRBD1 (5 bases). Germline values: CDR1 SNHLY, CDR2 FYNNEI. V was trimmed by 6 bases and J by 3 bases, leaving 17 bases between them. The CDR3 extends over 15 amino acids. The CDR3 protein is CASSLAPGHHTEAFF. CDR3 DNA: TGTGCCAGCAGCCTAGCTCCCGGACACCACACTGAAGCTTTCTTT.